Sequencing of this T cell receptor (beta chain) was carried out in a study of T cells in Graves' hyperthyroidism and ophthalmopathy. Turning to the study itself: Peripheral blood was taken when the disease was first diagnosed, before any treatment began. Study-level findings and limits: Appearing also in blood were most of the thyroid clonotypes expanded above 0.001.

This CDR3 comprises 13 residues. The V gene lost 2 bases and the J gene lost 4 bases, with 8 bases spanning the gap. Germline V gene lookup returns CDR1 SGHTA and CDR2 FQGNSA. Absent ophthalmopathy progression within 18 months defined stable Graves' hyperthyroidism. The study excluded patients with uncontrolled infection, other autoimmune disease, pregnancy or lactation. From RNA transcripts, TCR beta CDR3 regions were amplified. During a first-round RT-PCR of the TCR CDR3, the HTBI primer set was used. TCRdb reanalysed the multiplex PCR reads using MiXCR and keeps one entry per CDR3 protein. The table records around 520,000 distinct CDR3 sequences, 14% of them present only once. Worth noting for this clonotype: What it recognizes is unknown.

This chain links TRBV7-2 with TRBJ1-2; D is uncertain. This TCR came from a woman in her forties with Graves' hyperthyroidism. The sample was blood. For the CDR3, the DNA is TGTGCCAGCAGCTTATTTGCTCCCTATGGCTACACCTTC. Translated, it gives CASSLFAPYGYTF.